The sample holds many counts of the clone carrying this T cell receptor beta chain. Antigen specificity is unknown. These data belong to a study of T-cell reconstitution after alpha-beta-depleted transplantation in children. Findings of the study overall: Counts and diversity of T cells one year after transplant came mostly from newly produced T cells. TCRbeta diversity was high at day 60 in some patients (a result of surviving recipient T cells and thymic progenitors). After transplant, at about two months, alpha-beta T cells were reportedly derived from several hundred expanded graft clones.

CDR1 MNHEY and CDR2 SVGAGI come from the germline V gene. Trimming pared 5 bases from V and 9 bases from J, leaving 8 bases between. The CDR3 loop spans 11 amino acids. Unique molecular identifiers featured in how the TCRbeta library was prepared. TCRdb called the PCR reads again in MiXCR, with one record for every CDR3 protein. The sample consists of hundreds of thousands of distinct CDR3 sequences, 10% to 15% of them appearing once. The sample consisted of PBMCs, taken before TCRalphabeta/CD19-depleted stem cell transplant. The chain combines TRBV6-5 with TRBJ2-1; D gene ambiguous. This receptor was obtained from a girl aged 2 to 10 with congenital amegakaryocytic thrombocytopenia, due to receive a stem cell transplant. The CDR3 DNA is TGTGCCAGCAGTAGGTACGGTGAGCAGTTCTTC. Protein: CASSRYGEQFF.